The sequence of this T cell receptor (beta chain) was determined in a study of cytomegalovirus exposure and HLA in healthy donors. Study-wide points: Later on, a genetic analysis was performed. It linked a missense variant in DCLRE1C with V- and J-gene trimming of TCR beta. Confirmation in vitro established that a few CMV-associated chains were specific for CMV antigens. As a later analysis showed, several of the most significant clusters appeared to be linked to common viral pathogens.

13 Jbeta primers and 60 Vbeta primers were used for the PCR. TCRdb keeps only in-frame clones here, not all; method: immunoSEQ multiplex PCR. The sample data list around 75,000 clones. About this clone itself: Its antigen is still unknown.

At sampling all donors were nominally healthy, likely with unrecorded immune exposures. The CDR3 extends over 14 amino acids. In germline, CDR1 is SGHKS, CDR2 YYEKEE (reference sequence). Trimming cost V 1 base and J 4 bases, with 11 bases left between them. The TCR originated in a boy between 10 and 17 years old in good health and CMV-seronegative. The sequencing input was PBMCs. The rearrangement joins TRBV5-5 to TRBJ1-1; D is possibly TRBD1 (5 bases). For the CDR3, the DNA is TGTGCCAGCAGCTTGCCCGGGGGGGTCACTGAAGCTTTCTTT. Encoded protein: CASSLPGGVTEAFF.